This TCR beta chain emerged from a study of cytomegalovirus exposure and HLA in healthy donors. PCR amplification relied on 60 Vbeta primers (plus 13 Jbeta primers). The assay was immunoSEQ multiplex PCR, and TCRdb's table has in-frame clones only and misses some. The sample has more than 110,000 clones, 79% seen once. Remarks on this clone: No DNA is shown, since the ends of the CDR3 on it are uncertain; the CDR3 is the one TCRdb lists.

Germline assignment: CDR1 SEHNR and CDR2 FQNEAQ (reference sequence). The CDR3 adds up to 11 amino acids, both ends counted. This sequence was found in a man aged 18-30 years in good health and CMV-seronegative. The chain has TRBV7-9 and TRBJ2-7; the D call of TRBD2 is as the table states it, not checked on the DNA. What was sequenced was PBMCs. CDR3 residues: CASSFGTGTTF.